This TCR beta chain was recorded in a study of blood T cells in healthy people across ages. Primers used in a second PCR of roughly 6 to 11 cycles were a sample-barcoded 5' primer and a J-beta primer mix. A template-switch adaptor with 12 random nucleotides tagged each cDNA molecule. TCRdb independently ran MiXCR on the 5' RACE reads; one entry per CDR3 protein. The table lists approximately 490,000 distinct CDR3 sequences, around 24% of them singletons, with roughly 9% in the top ten. V lost 7 bases to trimming and J lost 4 bases; unmatched junction nucleotides: 4. The CDR3 consists of 13 residues. A few counts support this clonotype. The antigen is not known. Study-level points and caveats: Naive T cell percentage showed a strong correlation with the diversity of TCR beta.

This sample was shared with a second study, whose subject was T cells of mothers and their children. That source adds: Samples were obtained from a few healthy Caucasian mothers and their six children.

The chain links TRBV12-3 or TRBV12-4 to TRBJ1-1, with 9 bases fitting TRBD1. Sequenced input: blood. The sequence derives from a boy younger than 18 in good health. CDR3 in amino acids: CASNRQGGTEAFF. As DNA, the CDR3 is TGTGCCAGCAACCGACAGGGGGGCACTGAAGCTTTCTTT.